This entry is about one T cell receptor (beta chain). A diagnosis was made from clinical symptoms together with serum thyroxine, TRAb, thyroid ultrasound and orbital computed tomography. The PBMC fraction was derived from less than 11 ml of fresh peripheral blood. This sample stems from a study of Graves' ophthalmopathy and Graves' hyperthyroidism. RNA transcripts served as template for amplifying TCR beta CDR3 sequences. Second-round multiplex PCR came after a first-round RT-PCR that employed HTBI primers. TCRdb ran MiXCR on the multiplex PCR reads and lists one entry per CDR3 protein. This repertoire shows some 39,000 distinct CDR3 sequences, approximately 50% found once; its top ten account for roughly 24%. This receptor was taken from an adult woman with stable Graves' hyperthyroidism. The specimen sequenced was peripheral blood.

CDR3 loop: CASSRDTDRGYGYTF. The DNA of the CDR3 is TGCGCCAGCAGCAGAGACACGGACAGGGGGTATGGCTACACCTTC. This chain joins TRBV5-1 and TRBJ1-2; 10 nucleotides align to TRBD1. J was trimmed by 5 bases and V by 4 bases; bases with no gene match: 8. The CDR3 runs 15 residues. Germline V gives CDR1 SGHRS, CDR2 YFSETQ. The whole variable domain, remainder taken from reference TRBV5-1 and TRBJ1-2, is KAGVTQTPRYLIKTRGQQVTLSCSPISGHRSVSWYQQTPGQGLQFLFEYFSETQRNKGNFPGRFSGRQFSNSRSEMNVSTLELGDSALYLCASSRDTDRGYGYTFGSGTRLTVV.